This record looks at one T cell receptor beta chain sequence and its context. Without the conserved terminal phenylalanine or tryptophan, this CDR3 likely stems from a read error. Three rounds of nested PCR, following a modified ARM-PCR protocol, produced the TCRbeta library. TCRdb re-called the multiplex PCR reads with MiXCR, one entry per CDR3 protein. The sample gives about 100,000 distinct CDR3 sequences, 55% to 65% of which show up once; less than 20% is in the top ten. No cell sorting was done before RNA was extracted from the tissue. The normal lung tissue was taken more than 3 cm from the tumor edge. This entry belongs to a study of tumor and adjacent non-tumor tissue in lung cancer. This TCR came from a young man with non-small cell lung cancer. The sequencing input was distant non-tumor lung tissue.

CDR3 nucleotide sequence: TGTGCCAGCAGCCAAGAGTGGGGAGGCAGCTACGAGCAGTACTCC. It codes for CASSQEWGGSYEQYS. The chain employs TRBV4-2 and TRBJ2-7; D is perhaps TRBD2 (6 bases). The germline V gene encodes CDR1 LGHNA and CDR2 YNFKEQ. V was clipped by 0 bases and J by 3 bases, with 12 bases between them. This CDR3 is 15 amino acids long.